The 3 T cell receptor beta chains presented below share a single source sample, sequenced in a study of blood T cell repertoires in COVID-19. TCRdb keeps only in-frame clones here, not all; method: immunoSEQ multiplex PCR. The data contain approximately 13,000 clones, around 80% of them singletons. Sequencing used peripheral blood. The receptors stem from a woman between 45 and 65 years old with active or convalescent COVID-19.

The chain employs TRBV6-5 and TRBJ2-5; 7 positions agree with TRBD1. The CDR3 loop spans 12 amino acids. The germline CDR1 and CDR2 sequences are MNHEY and SVGAGI. V lost 4 bases, J lost 6 bases, and 2 bases stayed unmatched. The CDR3 nucleotides read TGTGCCAGCAGTTTGGACAGGAAGACCCAGTACTTC. It specifies CASSLDRKTQYF.

The chain recombines TRBV10-3 with TRBJ1-5, with 11 nucleotides matching TRBD1. The CDR3 has 14 residues. Germline trimming cut 6 bases from V and 11 bases from J; bases unmatched to any gene: 9. CDR1 and CDR2 from the germline V gene are ENHRY and SYGVKD. DNA for the CDR3: TGTGCCATCAGCCTTGGGACAGGGGGGTCTGCCCAGCATTTT. Protein sequence: CAISLGTGGSAQHF.

The V call is TRBV20-1, the J call TRBJ2-3, with 14 positions matching TRBD2. V trimming: 3 bases; J trimming: 8 bases; junction bases outside the gene matches: 13. This CDR3 is 17 amino acids long. The V gene's germline CDR1 is DFQATT and CDR2 SNEGSKA (reference sequence). The CDR3 loop is CSASRGLAGVLQGTQYF. As DNA, the CDR3 is TGCAGTGCTAGTAGGGGACTAGCGGGAGTACTGCAGGGTACGCAGTATTTT.